The rows below give T cell receptor beta chains drawn from one sample of a study of molecular identifiers for immune sequencing clone quantification. Each CDR3 protein gets one entry after TCRdb re-called the PCR reads with MiXCR. The sample contains about 510,000 distinct CDR3 sequences, 20% to 25% of which appear only once. Specimen: naive CD8+ T cells from blood, with Jurkat cell RNA spiked in. These receptors came from a human donor in good health. Some libraries in this study had Jurkat cell RNA spiked in. Each CDR3 is given with its conserved first and last residue. The order of the fields is V gene, CDR3 protein.

v_call: TRBV20-1
cdr3_aa: CSARDERGSGTDTQYF

v_call: TRBV5-5
cdr3_aa: CASSLAGSYQETQYF

v_call: TRBV20-1
cdr3_aa: CSAHQGDGTDTQYF

v_call: TRBV28
cdr3_aa: CASSLGTVSYEQYF

v_call: TRBV21-1
cdr3_aa: CASSDRSSNQPQHF

v_call: TRBV4-3
cdr3_aa: CASSQEPSGSYNEQFF

v_call: TRBV20-1
cdr3_aa: CSAETGTGSYEQYF

v_call: TRBV12-3/TRBV12-4
cdr3_aa: CASSTGWTTGQPQHF

v_call: TRBV12-3/TRBV12-4
cdr3_aa: CASSSTANSNQPQHF

v_call: TRBV5-1
cdr3_aa: CASSLTGTVKGPGNTIYF

v_call: TRBV6-5
cdr3_aa: CASSSSTSGFTDTQYF

v_call: TRBV12-5
cdr3_aa: CASGAGRDKNYGYTF

v_call: TRBV20-1
cdr3_aa: CSARVRVETQYF

v_call: TRBV7-9
cdr3_aa: CASSSRQGRYEQYF

v_call: TRBV14
cdr3_aa: CASSQDLGLSVSGANVLTF

v_call: TRBV20-1
cdr3_aa: CSATAGRAKNIQYF

v_call: TRBV29-1
cdr3_aa: CSVTDRNGGNTIYF

v_call: TRBV6-2/TRBV6-3
cdr3_aa: CASQTGLSNQPQHF

v_call: TRBV6-2/TRBV6-3
cdr3_aa: CASGMGQGFTEAFF

v_call: TRBV6-6
cdr3_aa: CASSYSGGGPYEQFF

v_call: TRBV6-5
cdr3_aa: CASSPLEGATTDTQYF

v_call: TRBV20-1
cdr3_aa: CSARQGRNTEAFF

v_call: TRBV20-1
cdr3_aa: CSARDRDEKLFF

v_call: TRBV5-6
cdr3_aa: CASSPYRGRLTEAFF

v_call: TRBV14
cdr3_aa: CASSQYSGRSDNEQFF

v_call: TRBV9
cdr3_aa: CASSVGRLAGGLSSYNEQFF

v_call: TRBV19
cdr3_aa: CASSTGNQPQHF

v_call: TRBV7-9
cdr3_aa: CASRDGLTDTQYF

v_call: TRBV5-6
cdr3_aa: CASSGGGAVTDTQYF

v_call: TRBV6-2/TRBV6-3
cdr3_aa: CASRRQDNSGNTIYF

v_call: TRBV9
cdr3_aa: CASSTRTGASTDTQYF

v_call: TRBV4-1
cdr3_aa: CASSLNLQGGVNEQYF

v_call: TRBV28
cdr3_aa: CASSLGPGEILAKNIQYF

v_call: TRBV30
cdr3_aa: CAWTVDYGRGNTEAFF

v_call: TRBV12-3/TRBV12-4
cdr3_aa: CANSSTGEAFF

v_call: TRBV27
cdr3_aa: CATHPFGGNNSPLHF

v_call: TRBV7-8
cdr3_aa: CASNLTRGGTEAFF

v_call: TRBV4-3
cdr3_aa: CASSQARTSNSTDTQYF

v_call: TRBV28
cdr3_aa: CASSLPGDRENTEAFF

v_call: TRBV20-1
cdr3_aa: CSADVGLAGSYRDTQYF

v_call: TRBV1
cdr3_aa: CTSSQRTSGTHHEQYF

v_call: TRBV27
cdr3_aa: CARSSGTSGVSVQYF

v_call: TRBV19
cdr3_aa: CASSTWAGGNQPQHF